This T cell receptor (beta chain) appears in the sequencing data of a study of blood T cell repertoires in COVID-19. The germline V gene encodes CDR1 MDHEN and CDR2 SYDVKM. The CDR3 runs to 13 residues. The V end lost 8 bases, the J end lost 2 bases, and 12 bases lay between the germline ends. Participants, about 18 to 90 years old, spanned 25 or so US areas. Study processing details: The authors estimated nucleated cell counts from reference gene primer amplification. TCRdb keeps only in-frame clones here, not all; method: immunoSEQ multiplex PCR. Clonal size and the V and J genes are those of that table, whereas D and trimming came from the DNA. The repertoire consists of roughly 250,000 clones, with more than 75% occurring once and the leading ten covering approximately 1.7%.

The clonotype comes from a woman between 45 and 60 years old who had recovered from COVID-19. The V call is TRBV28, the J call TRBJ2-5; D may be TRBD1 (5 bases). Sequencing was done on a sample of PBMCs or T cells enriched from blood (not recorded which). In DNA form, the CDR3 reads TGTGCCAGCGGACCGGACATTCAAGAGACCCAGTACTTC. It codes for CASGPDIQETQYF.